Listed below are T cell receptor beta chains from one sample, sequenced in a study of pediatric ulcerative colitis. Here immunoSEQ multiplex PCR was the method, and the copy in TCRdb shows in-frame clones only, minus some. The sample lists roughly 30,000 clones; around 80% were seen once. The specimen was blood. Receptors originate from a boy between 10 and 17 years old with severe ulcerative colitis. CDR3s include the opening cysteine and the closing phenylalanine or tryptophan. D genes are given only for firm matches. For some rows the clone size is stated as once, few or many, or as a class when expanded; others skip it.

abundance: NA; d_gene: NA; j_gene: TRBJ1-1; v_gene: TRBV10-3; CDR3nt: TGTGCCACCAATCGGGACGACTTTAACGGTGGGACTGAAGCTTTCTTT; CDR3aa: CATNRDDFNGGTEAFF
abundance: NA; d_gene: TRBD1; j_gene: TRBJ1-1; v_gene: TRBV14; CDR3nt: TGTGCCAGCAGCCTAACAGGGGACCAGACTGAAGCTTTCTTT; CDR3aa: CASSLTGDQTEAFF
abundance: NA; d_gene: TRBD1; j_gene: TRBJ1-5; v_gene: TRBV6-4; CDR3nt: TGTGCCAGCAGAACCTCTCCCGACAGGGTTAATCAGCCCCAGCATTTT; CDR3aa: CASRTSPDRVNQPQHF
abundance: NA; d_gene: NA; j_gene: TRBJ2-1; v_gene: TRBV5-1; CDR3nt: TGCGCCAGCAGCTTTGGTCATAGCTCCTACAATGAGCAGTTCTTC; CDR3aa: CASSFGHSSYNEQFF
abundance: NA; d_gene: NA; j_gene: TRBJ1-1; v_gene: TRBV6-5; CDR3nt: TGTGCCAGCAGTTACTCGAACACAGGGTCTGTCACTGAAGCTTTCTTT; CDR3aa: CASSYSNTGSVTEAFF
abundance: NA; d_gene: NA; j_gene: TRBJ1-1; v_gene: TRBV6-1; CDR3nt: TGTGCCAGCGGTGCTATCGGGACAAACGCTGAAGCTTTCTTT; CDR3aa: CASGAIGTNAEAFF
abundance: NA; d_gene: NA; j_gene: TRBJ2-5; v_gene: TRBV10-3; CDR3nt: TGTGCCATCAGCGACACGACAGGTCAGCCAGAGACCCAGTACTTC; CDR3aa: CAISDTTGQPETQYF
abundance: once; d_gene: NA; j_gene: TRBJ2-3; v_gene: TRBV25-1; CDR3nt: TGTGCCAGCAGTAACCAAGGGACCACAGATACGCAGTATTTT; CDR3aa: CASSNQGTTDTQYF
abundance: NA; d_gene: NA; j_gene: TRBJ2-1; v_gene: TRBV27; CDR3nt: TGTGCCAGCAGTGCCCGGAGTTTCGGGACAACGTTCAACAATGAGCAGTTCTTC; CDR3aa: CASSARSFGTTFNNEQFF
abundance: NA; d_gene: TRBD1; j_gene: TRBJ2-7; v_gene: TRBV30; CDR3nt: TGTGCCTGGGAACCGGGACAGGGGGGTAACGAGCAGTACTTC; CDR3aa: CAWEPGQGGNEQYF
abundance: NA; d_gene: NA; j_gene: TRBJ1-5; v_gene: TRBV18; CDR3nt: TGTGCCAGCTCACCAAATGGGGGAGGGGACCAGCCCCAGCATTTT; CDR3aa: CASSPNGGGDQPQHF
abundance: NA; d_gene: NA; j_gene: TRBJ2-7; v_gene: TRBV15; CDR3nt: TGTGCCACCAGCAGAGATGAGGGCCCCTACTACGAGCAGTACTTC; CDR3aa: CATSRDEGPYYEQYF
abundance: NA; d_gene: NA; j_gene: TRBJ2-3; v_gene: TRBV15; CDR3nt: TGTGCCACCAGCAGGGGCGGTAGTCGCCTTTTAGATACGCAGTATTTT; CDR3aa: CATSRGGSRLLDTQYF
abundance: NA; d_gene: NA; j_gene: TRBJ1-1; v_gene: TRBV12-5; CDR3nt: TGTGCTAGTGGTTTAATGGGTTACACTGAAGCTTTCTTT; CDR3aa: CASGLMGYTEAFF
abundance: NA; d_gene: NA; j_gene: TRBJ1-6; v_gene: TRBV7-6; CDR3nt: TGTGCCAGCAGCTTGGCGCTGGGGAATTCACCCCTCCACTTT; CDR3aa: CASSLALGNSPLHF